The subject of this entry is one T cell receptor beta chain. No antigen is known for it. Germline-derived CDR1 and CDR2 are SGHDT and YYEEEE. Trimming left V 3 bases short and J 10 bases short, with 14 bases between. CDR3 size: 14 residues. Each sample provided at least 6 micrograms of extracted total RNA. The source of the sample is a study of blood T cells in healthy people across ages. General study results and limits: A greater number of naive CD4+ cells and higher diversity distinguished long-lived donors from aged donors. From one million sequenced T cells, diversity estimates were lower bounds.

It was with a sample-barcoded 5' primer and a J-beta primer mix that a second PCR of about 7 to 12 cycles was run. All cDNA molecules were each tagged by a template-switch adaptor with 12 random nucleotides. MiXCR was run by TCRdb on the 5' RACE reads, yielding one entry per CDR3 protein. The sample contains about 400,000 distinct CDR3 sequences, 50% to 60% of which appear only once. Specimen: blood. V is TRBV5-6 and J is TRBJ1-6; perhaps TRBD1 as D (5 bases). The sequence derives from a man between 60 and 75 years old in good health. CDR3 DNA sequence: TGTGCCAGCAGCTGGGGGGAGGGTGTCTCACCCCTCCACTTT. Residues: CASSWGEGVSPLHF. Variable domain in full (rest from reference TRBV5-6 and TRBJ1-6): DAGVTQSPTHLIKTRGQQVTLRCSPKSGHDTVSWYQQALGQGPQFIFQYYEEEERQRGNFPDRFSGHQFPNYSSELNVNALLLGDSALYLCASSWGEGVSPLHFGNGTRLTVT.